These 27 T cell receptor beta chains were sequenced from one sample in a study of T-cell memory formation after mild COVID-19. TCRdb used MiXCR to reprocess the 5' RACE reads, holding one entry per CDR3 protein. In the table there are roughly 450,000 distinct CDR3 sequences, 15% to 20% of which are singletons. Specimen: PBMCs or a T cell subset sorted from them (not recorded which). The source of these receptors is a man aged 18 to 30 who had mild COVID-19 (a few samples of this study predate the infection). Cell type and time point are not known.

This clonotype was counted a few times. The chain carries TRBV5-1 and TRBJ1-2; 7 nucleotides agree with TRBD1. Trimming took 4 bases from V and 2 from J; bases not matched to a gene: 8. The V gene's germline CDR1 is SGHRS and CDR2 YFSETQ. CDR3 length: 15 amino acids. CDR3 residues: CASSPRQGQNYGYTF. The CDR3 DNA reads TGCGCCAGCAGCCCTCGACAGGGTCAAAACTATGGCTACACCTTC.

In its sample, this clonotype was seen a few times. The gene calls are TRBV12-3 or TRBV12-4 and TRBJ2-7; 7 bases match TRBD2. V trimming: 2 bases; J trimming: 3 bases; junction bases outside the gene matches: 7. CDR3 size: 15 residues. CDR3 sequence: CASSLSGRVGYEQYF. The CDR3 DNA is TGTGCCAGCAGTTTATCGGGGAGGGTTGGCTACGAGCAGTACTTC.

There are a few counts of this clonotype. This sequence joins TRBV6-2 or TRBV6-3 and TRBJ2-1, with no clear D. Germline V gives CDR1 MNHEY, CDR2 SVGEGT. The ends were cut back, 2 bases at V and 7 bases at J, with 6 bases in the middle. This CDR3 contains 12 residues. The CDR3 sequence: CASSYTRNEQFF. CDR3 in DNA: TGTGCCAGCAGTTACACGCGTAATGAGCAGTTCTTC.

The genes are TRBV4-3 and TRBJ2-2; D is possibly TRBD1 or TRBD2 (6 bases each). Germline assignment: CDR1 LGHNA and CDR2 YSLEER. Trimming shortened V by 1 base and J by 7 bases, and 19 bases separated the two germline ends. This CDR3 is 17 amino acids long. The CDR3 loop is CASSQGPRGPGGGELFF. The CDR3, as DNA: TGCGCCAGCAGCCAAGGCCCCCGGGGGCCCGGGGGCGGGGAGCTGTTTTTT.

The genes are TRBV4-2 and TRBJ2-1; unclear D gene. The CDR3 is 13 residues long. The V and J ends lost 0 bases and 10 bases respectively, with 10 bases between them. CDR1 LGHNA and CDR2 YNFKEQ come from the germline V gene. CDR3 bases: TGTGCCAGCAGCCAAGAAATGAGTATCGAGCAGTTCTTC. Its protein is CASSQEMSIEQFF.

The chain employs TRBV5-1 and TRBJ1-5; the D gene is possibly TRBD1 (5 bases). V was trimmed by 1 base and J by 3 bases, leaving 11 bases between them. This CDR3 has 15 amino acids. CDR1 SGHRS and CDR2 YFSETQ come from the germline V gene. CDR3 coding DNA: TGCGCCAGCAGCTTGAGGGGCGGTTACAATCAGCCCCAGCATTTT. This codes for CASSLRGGYNQPQHF.

The V and J genes are TRBV12-3 or TRBV12-4 and TRBJ2-3, with 8 bases fitting TRBD2. The CDR3 totals 16 residues. The junction had 8 bases not matched to a gene; V was cut back by 4 bases and J by 2 bases. The CDR3 DNA reads as TGTGCCAGCAGTTACCGCCGGGGGGGCCTCACAGATACGCAGTATTTT. Translating it yields CASSYRRGGLTDTQYF.

The gene calls are TRBV7-6 and TRBJ2-5; tentatively, D is TRBD1 (7 bases). V was clipped by 5 bases and J by 4 bases, with 14 bases between them. The CDR3 loop spans 14 amino acids. Germline V gene data show CDR1 as SGHVS and CDR2 as FNYEAQ. The CDR3 coding sequence is TGTGCCAGCAGCCAGAGGCAGGGGGGAGAGACCCAGTACTTC. This gives the protein CASSQRQGGETQYF.

This clonotype has at least ten counts. The chain carries TRBV12-3 or TRBV12-4 and TRBJ2-7; D may match TRBD1 or TRBD2 (5 bases each). The CDR3 is 13 amino acids. Trimming removed 7 bases from V and 3 bases from J, with 13 bases in between. In DNA, the CDR3 is TGTGCCAGCAAAATGGGACGGTTCTACGAGCAGTACTTC. The encoded protein is CASKMGRFYEQYF.

This chain links TRBV5-4 with TRBJ2-5; perhaps D is TRBD1 or TRBD2 (6 bases each). Trimming shortened V by 4 bases and J by 5 bases, and 12 bases separated the two germline ends. The CDR3 runs 13 residues. Germline V gene data show CDR1 as SGHNT and CDR2 as YYREEE (reference sequence). The CDR3 bases are TGTGCCAGCAGCAAGGGGGGTGACGAGACCCAGTACTTC. Translating gives CASSKGGDETQYF.

This clonotype was recorded many times. The rearrangement uses TRBV12-3 or TRBV12-4 and TRBJ1-4; D is undetermined. CDR3 size: 14 residues. The V and J ends lost 2 bases and 5 bases respectively, with 9 bases between them. In nucleotides, the CDR3 is TGTGCCAGCAGTTTATGGCAGTTAAATGAAAAACTGTTTTTT. Amino acid sequence: CASSLWQLNEKLFF.

This clonotype was seen only a few times. The chain carries TRBV18 and TRBJ1-1, with 8 bases lining up with TRBD1. V dropped 7 bases and J dropped 4; count of bases not matched to a gene: 5. CDR1 and CDR2 (germline): KGHSH, LQKENI. The CDR3 contains 13 residues. The CDR3 here is CASLETGGTEAFF. In DNA, the CDR3 is TGTGCCAGCTTAGAAACAGGGGGCACTGAAGCTTTCTTT.

This clonotype turned up a few times. The chain is built from TRBV6-5 and TRBJ1-6; no reliable D call. This CDR3 comprises 15 residues. Germline V gene data show CDR1 as MNHEY and CDR2 as SVGAGI. V was cut by 0 bases and J by 7 bases, with 10 bases left in between. The CDR3 sequence is CASSYSSTGNSPLHF. The CDR3, as DNA: TGTGCCAGCAGTTACTCGAGCACGGGAAATTCACCCCTCCACTTT.

In its sample, this clonotype was seen a few times. V usage is TRBV7-2 and J usage is TRBJ2-5, with 10 bases that match TRBD2. The CDR3 extends over 16 amino acids. With V trimmed by 4 bases and J by 5 bases, 10 bases remained unmatched. Germline V gene sequence: CDR1 SGHTA, CDR2 FQGNSA. The CDR3 protein is CASSSGRVSGGETQYF. CDR3 DNA: TGTGCCAGCAGCTCAGGAAGGGTTAGCGGGGGGGAGACCCAGTACTTC.

V usage is TRBV20-1 and J usage is TRBJ1-4; D gene unclear. V was clipped by 1 base and J by 0 bases, with 9 bases between them. This CDR3 is built from 15 residues. CDR1 is DFQATT and CDR2 is SNEGSKA in the germline V gene (reference sequence). This chain's CDR3 is CSARVARPTNEKLFF. CDR3 bases: TGCAGTGCTAGAGTCGCCAGGCCAACTAATGAAAAACTGTTTTTT.

This clonotype was found a few times. This chain links TRBV12-3 or TRBV12-4 with TRBJ2-5; 7 positions agree with TRBD2. The V segment lost 3 bases and the J segment 2 bases; nucleotides outside the gene matches: 12. The CDR3 runs 17 residues. This CDR3 is CASSLVRPGGTQETQYF. CDR3 DNA: TGTGCCAGCAGTTTGGTACGGCCGGGGGGAACTCAAGAGACCCAGTACTTC.

V usage is TRBV20-1 and J usage is TRBJ1-1, with D possibly TRBD1 on 5 matching bases. The CDR3 loop spans 13 amino acids. Trimming removed 0 bases at V and 1 base at J, with 6 bases between. Germline V lookup: CDR1 DFQATT, CDR2 SNEGSKA (reference sequence). The CDR3 loop is CSARDTGNTEAFF. In DNA, the CDR3 is TGCAGTGCTAGAGATACAGGGAACACTGAAGCTTTCTTT.

The chain recombines TRBV7-2 with TRBJ2-1; 13 positions match TRBD2. V shed 5 bases, J shed 5 bases, and the junction held 3 bases outside the gene matches. In germline, CDR1 is SGHTA, CDR2 FQGNSA. This CDR3 comprises 15 residues. The chain's CDR3 is CASSPTSGGHNEQFF. The CDR3 DNA follows: TGTGCCAGCAGCCCGACTAGCGGGGGGCACAATGAGCAGTTCTTC.

There are a few counts of this clonotype. The chain couples TRBV15 to TRBJ2-3; 10 bases agree with TRBD2. The CDR3 totals 16 residues. CDR1 is LNHNV and CDR2 is YYDKDF in the germline V gene (reference sequence). The ends lost 1 base at V and 3 bases at J; junction bases unmatched: 4. CDR3 DNA: TGTGCCACCAGCAGAGTTCAGCGGGGGGGGACAGATACGCAGTATTTT. Translating gives CATSRVQRGGTDTQYF.

With regard to this clonotype: One end of the junction varies from germline; a read error may be responsible. This chain uses TRBV7-9 with TRBJ1-5; TRBD1 matches at 9 bases. The CDR3 contains 15 residues. Germline V gene lookup returns CDR1 SEHNR and CDR2 FQNEAQ (reference sequence). CDR3 sequence reads: CAGSLAGQGSQPQHF. CDR3 nucleotides: TGTGCCGGCAGCTTAGCGGGACAGGGTAGTCAGCCCCAGCATTTT. The full variable domain, in which reference TRBV7-9 and TRBJ1-5 provide the parts outside the CDR3, is DTGVSQNPRHKITKRGQNVTFRCDPISEHNRLYWYRQTLGQGPEFLTYFQNEAQLEKSRLLSDRFSAERPKGSFSTLEIQRTEQGDSAMYLCAGSLAGQGSQPQHFGDGTRLSIL.

The chain combines TRBV5-1 with TRBJ1-1; no clear D gene. V gave up 5 bases and J gave up 1 base, with 12 bases separating them. There are 14 residues in the CDR3. In germline, CDR1 is SGHRS, CDR2 YFSETQ. CDR3 sequence reads: CASSSSVSNTEAFF. CDR3 nucleotide sequence: TGCGCCAGCAGTTCCAGCGTTTCGAACACTGAAGCTTTCTTT. Supplemented by reference TRBV5-1 and TRBJ1-1, the full variable domain reads KAGVTQTPRYLIKTRGQQVTLSCSPISGHRSVSWYQQTPGQGLQFLFEYFSETQRNKGNFPGRFSGRQFSNSRSEMNVSTLELGDSALYLCASSSSVSNTEAFFGQGTRLTVV.

The DNA for the CDR3 is TGTGCCAGCAGTCCAGGGGACTCCTCTTCCTACGAGCAGTACGTC. Translation: CASSPGDSSSYEQYV. This chain joins TRBV28 and TRBJ2-7; D may correspond to TRBD1 or TRBD2 (6 bases each). Per the germline V gene, CDR1 is MDHEN and CDR2 is SYDVKM. There are 15 residues in the CDR3. Trimming pared 5 bases from V and 1 base from J, leaving 15 bases between.

This chain uses TRBV4-2 with TRBJ2-5; D is ambiguous. Trimming removed 4 bases from V and 9 bases from J, with 15 bases in between. CDR1 and CDR2 from the germline V gene are LGHNA and YNFKEQ. This CDR3 contains 13 residues. The CDR3 loop reads CASSRTTQRAQYF. The DNA for the CDR3 is TGTGCCAGCAGCCGCACTACCCAAAGAGCCCAGTACTTC.

This chain uses TRBV6-1 with TRBJ2-5; no definite D call. Trimming stripped 6 bases from V and 5 bases from J, with 19 bases between. The CDR3 runs 15 residues. Germline V gives CDR1 MNHNS, CDR2 SASEGT. The DNA for the CDR3 is TGTGCCAGCAGGGCCCGGATCAGTCCGTGGGAGACCCAGTACTTC. Its protein is CASRARISPWETQYF.

The chain carries TRBV7-6 and TRBJ2-5; D may be TRBD1 (7 bases). V lost 5 bases to trimming and J lost 3 bases, with 16 bases between them. The germline CDR1 and CDR2 sequences are SGHVS and FNYEAQ. The CDR3 sequence is 15 residues long. The CDR3 DNA is TGTGCCAGCAGCCCCCGTCAGGGGGGAAAAGAGACCCAGTACTTC. It yields the protein CASSPRQGGKETQYF.

The chain uses TRBV7-2 and TRBJ2-7; 9 bases match TRBD2. The CDR3 length is 15 residues. In germline, CDR1 is SGHTA, CDR2 FQGNSA. Trimming took 6 bases from V and 1 from J; bases not matched to a gene: 7. The CDR3 nucleotides read TGTGCCAGCAGGTCCGCGGGGGGGCGGTCCTACGAGCAGTACTTC. This translates into CASRSAGGRSYEQYF. The full variable domain, with the rest looked up from reference TRBV7-2 and TRBJ2-7, is GAGVSQSPSNKVTEKGKDVELRCDPISGHTALYWYRQSLGQGLEFLIYFQGNSAPDKSGLPSDRFSAERTGGSVSTLTIQRTQQEDSAVYLCASRSAGGRSYEQYFGPGTRLTVT.

The V gene is TRBV7-8, the J gene TRBJ2-1; TRBD2 matches 9 bases. V trimming: 5 bases; J trimming: 7 bases; junction bases outside the gene matches: 18. The CDR3 loop spans 18 amino acids. Germline CDR1 is SGHVS and CDR2 is FQNEAQ. The CDR3 sequence is CASSRPSAGGNRGNEQFF. CDR3 bases: TGTGCCAGCAGCAGACCTAGTGCGGGGGGGAATCGCGGGAATGAGCAGTTCTTC.